This passage covers 16 T cell receptor beta chains from one sample sequenced in a study of identical twins. TCRdb redid the calling of the 5' RACE reads with MiXCR, one entry per CDR3 protein. The table includes approximately 530,000 distinct CDR3 sequences, 20% to 25% detected once. This sample also appeared in a second study, on yellow fever vaccine responses in identical twins.

Sequenced sample: CD4+ T cells sorted from blood. Every receptor here comes from a woman between 18 and 29 years old in good health.

This clonotype was found a few times. The V gene is TRBV27, the J gene TRBJ1-5; TRBD1 is a possible D gene (5 bases). Germline CDR1 reads MNHEY; CDR2 reads SMNVEV (reference sequence). The CDR3 is made up of 13 amino acids. V shed 4 bases and J shed 3 bases, with 7 bases lying between them. The CDR3, as DNA: TGTGCCAGCAGTTGGGGCTTCAATCAGCCCCAGCATTTT. Protein: CASSWGFNQPQHF.

The rearrangement joins TRBV29-1 to TRBJ2-5, with a weak D call TRBD2 (6 bases). Per germline, CDR1 SQVTM and CDR2 ANQGSEA. The CDR3 runs to 11 residues. Trimming removed 4 bases from V and 5 bases from J, with 8 bases in between. This CDR3 reads CSVAGDETQYF. In DNA, the CDR3 is TGCAGCGTTGCGGGGGATGAGACCCAGTACTTC.

V gene TRBV5-1 combines with J gene TRBJ2-2; D is unresolved. Per the germline V gene, CDR1 is SGHRS and CDR2 is YFSETQ. This CDR3 region has 17 residues. V was shortened by 0 bases and J by 3 bases, with 15 bases between the two germline ends. The CDR3: CASSLDFSRVHTGELFF. The CDR3 nucleotides are TGCGCCAGCAGCTTGGACTTCAGTAGGGTTCACACCGGGGAGCTGTTTTTT.

The chain carries TRBV28 and TRBJ2-1, with D possibly being TRBD1 or TRBD2 (5 bases each). Germline loops: CDR1 MDHEN, CDR2 SYDVKM. This CDR3 region has 12 residues. This CDR3 reads CAYRGPLNEQFF. The CDR3, as DNA: TGTGCTTACCGGGGACCCCTAAATGAGCAGTTCTTC.

Only a few counts were recorded for this clonotype. The gene calls are TRBV28 and TRBJ1-3; no firm D call. Germline V gene lookup returns CDR1 MDHEN and CDR2 SYDVKM. The V end lost 10 bases, the J end lost 0 bases, and 4 bases lay between the germline ends. The CDR3 contains 11 residues. CDR3 sequence (DNA): TGTGCCATTAACTCTGGAAACACCATATATTTT. It specifies CAINSGNTIYF.

V and J are TRBV2 and TRBJ2-1; 11 bases match TRBD2. V trimming: 1 base; J trimming: 1 base; junction bases outside the gene matches: 6. Germline V lookup: CDR1 SNHLY, CDR2 FYNNEI. This CDR3 is built from 18 residues. DNA for the CDR3: TGTGCCAGCAGTGAAGAGGCTAGCGGGGGGCTGTCCTACAATGAGCAGTTCTTC. This sequence encodes CASSEEASGGLSYNEQFF.

The V call is TRBV28, the J call TRBJ2-5; 10 bases are shared with TRBD1. Germline V gene data show CDR1 as MDHEN and CDR2 as SYDVKM. The CDR3 contains 16 residues. V trimming: 2 bases; J trimming: 5 bases; junction bases outside the gene matches: 8. This CDR3 reads CASSLTGQGLGETQYF. In DNA, the CDR3 is TGTGCCAGCAGTTTAACGGGACAGGGGTTGGGGGAGACCCAGTACTTC. Filled out from reference TRBV28 and TRBJ2-5, the complete variable domain reads DVKVTQSSRYLVKRTGEKVFLECVQDMDHENMFWYRQDPGLGLRLIYFSYDVKMKEKGDIPEGYSVSREKKERFSLILESASTNQTSMYLCASSLTGQGLGETQYFGPGTRLLVL.

The V call is TRBV20-1, the J call TRBJ2-3; tentatively, D is TRBD2 (5 bases). The CDR3 spans 14 residues. Trimming stripped 5 bases from V and 0 bases from J, with 12 bases between. The V gene's germline CDR1 is DFQATT and CDR2 SNEGSKA (reference sequence). CDR3 DNA: TGCAGTGCTCCCGTAGCGAGCAGCACAGATACGCAGTATTTT. The encoded protein is CSAPVASSTDTQYF.

The chain recombines TRBV6-1 with TRBJ1-2; D gene ambiguous. Trimming pared 5 bases from V and 4 bases from J, leaving 11 bases between. Per germline, CDR1 MNHNS and CDR2 SASEGT. The CDR3 contains 13 residues. The CDR3 DNA sequence: TGTGCCAGCAGTAAACAGATCTCCTATGGCTACACCTTC. Residues: CASSKQISYGYTF.

As to this clonotype: Compared with germline, one end of the junction differs, possibly owing to a read error. The rearrangement joins TRBV4-1 to TRBJ1-4; D possibly corresponds to TRBD1 (5 bases). Germline V gene lookup returns CDR1 MGHRA and CDR2 YSYEKL. The CDR3 is 15 residues long. For the CDR3, the DNA is TGCGCCAGCATGGGGGAGGGAGTGGGGGAGAGCACGTCCTACTTT. Translation gives CASMGEGVGESTSYF.

This clonotype has only a few counts. The V call is TRBV12-3 or TRBV12-4, the J call TRBJ2-3; D remains unclear. With 7 bases removed from V and 3 bases from J, the gap between germline ends came to 17 bases. This CDR3 comprises 15 residues. The CDR3 nucleotides are TGTGCCAGCACCATAGCATGGGCCCCGACAGATACGCAGTATTTT. Protein sequence: CASTIAWAPTDTQYF.

The chain combines TRBV9 with TRBJ2-6; D may be TRBD1 (5 bases). The CDR3 length is 15 residues. V lost 0 bases, J lost 3 bases, and 7 bases lay in between. Per germline, CDR1 SGDLS and CDR2 YYNGEE. CDR3 bases: TGTGCCAGCAGCGTAGCAGGGTATGGGGCCAACGTCCTGACTTTC. It encodes CASSVAGYGANVLTF.

In this sample, this clonotype turned up a few times. The rearrangement links TRBV28 to TRBJ2-7, with D tentatively TRBD2 (6 bases). The CDR3 consists of 13 residues. CDR1 and CDR2 (germline): MDHEN, SYDVKM. V was shortened by 7 bases and J by 2 bases, with 12 bases between the two germline ends. The CDR3 sequence is CASIRGTPYEQYF. CDR3 coding DNA: TGTGCCAGCATCCGGGGGACGCCCTACGAGCAGTACTTC.

The CDR3 reads CASASGAYEQYV. As DNA, the CDR3 is TGTGCCAGCGCCTCGGGCGCTTACGAGCAGTACGTC. This chain connects TRBV11-2 to TRBJ2-7; D not certain. The V and J ends lost 8 bases and 4 bases respectively, with 12 bases between them. Germline lookup yields CDR1 SGHAT and CDR2 FQNNGV. This CDR3 has 12 amino acids.

The chain carries TRBV12-3 or TRBV12-4 and TRBJ2-7, with D possibly being TRBD1 (6 bases). V lost 7 bases and J lost 2, with 15 bases in between. The CDR3 covers 14 residues. The CDR3 DNA reads as TGTGCCAGCACCCTGCAGGGGAATGCCTACGAGCAGTACTTC. Amino acids: CASTLQGNAYEQYF.

Turning to this clonotype: This could be a read error, since a much larger clone is one nucleotide away. The V call is TRBV2, the J call TRBJ1-1, with D unresolved. The V end lost 4 bases, the J end lost 3 bases, and 3 bases lay between the germline ends. Germline CDR1 SNHLY, CDR2 FYNNEI. The CDR3 extends over 11 amino acids. Here the CDR3 reads CASSVYTEAFF. The CDR3 bases are TGTGCCAGCAGTGTGTACACTGAAGCTTTCTTT.